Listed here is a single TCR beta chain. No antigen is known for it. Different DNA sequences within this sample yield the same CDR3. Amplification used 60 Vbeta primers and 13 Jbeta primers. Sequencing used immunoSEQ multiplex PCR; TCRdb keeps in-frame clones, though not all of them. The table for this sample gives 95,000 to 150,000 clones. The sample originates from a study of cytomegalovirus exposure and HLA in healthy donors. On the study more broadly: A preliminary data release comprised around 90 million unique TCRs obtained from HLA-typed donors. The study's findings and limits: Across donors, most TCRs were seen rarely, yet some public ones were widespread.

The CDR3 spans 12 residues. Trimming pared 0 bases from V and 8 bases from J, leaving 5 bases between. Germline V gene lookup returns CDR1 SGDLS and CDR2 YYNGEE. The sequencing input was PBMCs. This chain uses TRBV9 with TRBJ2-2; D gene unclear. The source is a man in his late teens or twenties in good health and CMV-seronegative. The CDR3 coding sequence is TGTGCCAGCAGCGTAGCATTTGGGGAGCTGTTTTTT. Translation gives CASSVAFGELFF.